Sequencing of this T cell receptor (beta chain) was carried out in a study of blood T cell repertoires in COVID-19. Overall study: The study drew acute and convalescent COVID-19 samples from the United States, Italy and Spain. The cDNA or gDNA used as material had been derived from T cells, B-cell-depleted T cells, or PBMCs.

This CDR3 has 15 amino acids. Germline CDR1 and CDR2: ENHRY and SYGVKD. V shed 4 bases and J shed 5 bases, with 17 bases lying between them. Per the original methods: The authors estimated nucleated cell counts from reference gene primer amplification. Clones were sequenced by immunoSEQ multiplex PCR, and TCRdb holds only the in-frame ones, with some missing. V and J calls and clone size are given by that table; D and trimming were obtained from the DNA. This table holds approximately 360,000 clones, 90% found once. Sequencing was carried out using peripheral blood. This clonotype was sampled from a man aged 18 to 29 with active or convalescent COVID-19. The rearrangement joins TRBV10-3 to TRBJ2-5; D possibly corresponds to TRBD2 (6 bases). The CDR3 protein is CAISGNSGLTETQYF. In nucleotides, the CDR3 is TGTGCCATCAGTGGAAATAGCGGCCTCACCGAGACCCAGTACTTC.